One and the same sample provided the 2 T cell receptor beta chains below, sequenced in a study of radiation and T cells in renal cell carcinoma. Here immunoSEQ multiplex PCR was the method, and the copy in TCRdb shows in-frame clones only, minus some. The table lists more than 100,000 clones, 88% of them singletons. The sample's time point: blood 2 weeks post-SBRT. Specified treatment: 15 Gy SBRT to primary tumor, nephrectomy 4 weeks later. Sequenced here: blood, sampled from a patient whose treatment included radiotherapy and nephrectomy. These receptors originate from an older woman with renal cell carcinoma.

CDR3 in amino acids: CASSLRQGVTGELFF. In nucleotides, the CDR3 is TGCGCCAGCAGCTTAAGGCAGGGCGTTACCGGGGAGCTGTTTTTT. The chain recombines TRBV5-1 with TRBJ2-2; D may be TRBD1 (5 bases). There are 15 residues in the CDR3. Trimming shortened V by 2 bases and J by 5 bases, and 13 bases separated the two germline ends. Germline V CDR1 and CDR2: SGHRS, YFSETQ.

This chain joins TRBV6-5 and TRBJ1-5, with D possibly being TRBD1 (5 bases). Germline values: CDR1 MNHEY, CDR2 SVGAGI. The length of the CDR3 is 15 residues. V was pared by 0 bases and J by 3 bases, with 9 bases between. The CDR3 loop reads CASSYSLDTNQPQHF. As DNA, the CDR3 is TGTGCCAGCAGTTACTCGTTGGACACCAATCAGCCCCAGCATTTT.